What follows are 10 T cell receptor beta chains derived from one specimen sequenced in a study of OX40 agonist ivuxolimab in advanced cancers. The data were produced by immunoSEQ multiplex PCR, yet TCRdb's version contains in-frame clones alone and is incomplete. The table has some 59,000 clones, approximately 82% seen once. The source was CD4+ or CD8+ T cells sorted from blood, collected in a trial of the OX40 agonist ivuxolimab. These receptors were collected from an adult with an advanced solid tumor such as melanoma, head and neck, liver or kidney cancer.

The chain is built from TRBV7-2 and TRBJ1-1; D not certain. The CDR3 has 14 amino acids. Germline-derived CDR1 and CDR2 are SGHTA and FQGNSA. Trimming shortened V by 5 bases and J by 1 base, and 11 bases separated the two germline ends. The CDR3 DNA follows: TGTGCCAGCAGCAGAGCCGGGAGGAACACTGAAGCTTTCTTT. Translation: CASSRAGRNTEAFF.

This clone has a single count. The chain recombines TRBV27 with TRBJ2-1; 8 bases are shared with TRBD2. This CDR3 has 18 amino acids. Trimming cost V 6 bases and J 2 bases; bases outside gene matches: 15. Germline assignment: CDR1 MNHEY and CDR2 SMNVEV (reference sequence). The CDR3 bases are TGTGCCAGCAGCAAACTACCGGGAGGGAAAGCGCCCTACAATGAGCAGTTCTTC. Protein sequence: CASSKLPGGKAPYNEQFF.

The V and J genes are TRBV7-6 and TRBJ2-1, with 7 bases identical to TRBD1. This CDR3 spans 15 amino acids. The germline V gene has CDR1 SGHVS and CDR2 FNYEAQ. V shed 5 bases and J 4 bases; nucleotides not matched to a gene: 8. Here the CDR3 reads CASSPRQGPYNEQFF. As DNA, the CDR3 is TGTGCCAGCAGCCCCCGACAGGGTCCATACAATGAGCAGTTCTTC.

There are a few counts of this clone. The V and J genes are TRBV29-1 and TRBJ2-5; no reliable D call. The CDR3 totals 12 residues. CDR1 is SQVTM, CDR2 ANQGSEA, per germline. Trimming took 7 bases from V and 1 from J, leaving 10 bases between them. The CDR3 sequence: CSGRVSQETQYF. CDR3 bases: TGCAGCGGAAGGGTCTCCCAAGAGACCCAGTACTTC.

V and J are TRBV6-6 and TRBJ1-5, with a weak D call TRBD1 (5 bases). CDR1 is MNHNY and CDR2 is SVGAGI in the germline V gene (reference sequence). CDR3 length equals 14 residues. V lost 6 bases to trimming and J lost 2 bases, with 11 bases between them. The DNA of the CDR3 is TGTGCCAGCAGAAGCCAGGGTGGCAATCAGCCCCAGCATTTT. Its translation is CASRSQGGNQPQHF.

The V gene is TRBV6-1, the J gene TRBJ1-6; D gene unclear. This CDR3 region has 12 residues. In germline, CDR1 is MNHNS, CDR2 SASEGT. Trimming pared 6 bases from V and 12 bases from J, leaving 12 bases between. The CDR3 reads CASRDLGKPLHF. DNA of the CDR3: TGTGCCAGCAGGGATCTGGGTAAACCCCTCCACTTT.

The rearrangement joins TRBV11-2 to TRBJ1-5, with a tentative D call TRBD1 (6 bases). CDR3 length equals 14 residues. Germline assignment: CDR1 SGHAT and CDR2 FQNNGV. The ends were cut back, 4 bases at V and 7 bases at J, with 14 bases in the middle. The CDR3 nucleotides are TGTGCCAGCAGCTCCCCGGGGGGCGGACAGCCCCAGCATTTT. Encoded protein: CASSSPGGGQPQHF.

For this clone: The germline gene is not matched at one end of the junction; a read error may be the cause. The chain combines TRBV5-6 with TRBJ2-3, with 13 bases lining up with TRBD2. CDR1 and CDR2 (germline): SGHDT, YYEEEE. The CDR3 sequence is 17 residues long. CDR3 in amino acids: CASSLVLAGGSADTQYF. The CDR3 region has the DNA TGTGCCAGCAGTTTGGTACTAGCGGGAGGGAGCGCAGATACGCAGTATTTT.

This CDR3 reads CASLARALNQPQHF. CDR3 bases: TGTGCCAGCCTGGCCCGGGCCCTCAATCAGCCCCAGCATTTT. V is TRBV6-5 and J is TRBJ1-5; no clear D gene. V lost 8 bases and J lost 3, with 14 bases in between. This CDR3 has 14 amino acids. Germline CDR1 MNHEY, CDR2 SVGAGI.

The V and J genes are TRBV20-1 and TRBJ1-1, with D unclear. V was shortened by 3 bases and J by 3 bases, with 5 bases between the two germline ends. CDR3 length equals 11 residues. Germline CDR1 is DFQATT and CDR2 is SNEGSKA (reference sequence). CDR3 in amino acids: CSAREDTEAFF. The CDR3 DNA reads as TGCAGTGCTAGGGAGGACACTGAAGCTTTCTTT.